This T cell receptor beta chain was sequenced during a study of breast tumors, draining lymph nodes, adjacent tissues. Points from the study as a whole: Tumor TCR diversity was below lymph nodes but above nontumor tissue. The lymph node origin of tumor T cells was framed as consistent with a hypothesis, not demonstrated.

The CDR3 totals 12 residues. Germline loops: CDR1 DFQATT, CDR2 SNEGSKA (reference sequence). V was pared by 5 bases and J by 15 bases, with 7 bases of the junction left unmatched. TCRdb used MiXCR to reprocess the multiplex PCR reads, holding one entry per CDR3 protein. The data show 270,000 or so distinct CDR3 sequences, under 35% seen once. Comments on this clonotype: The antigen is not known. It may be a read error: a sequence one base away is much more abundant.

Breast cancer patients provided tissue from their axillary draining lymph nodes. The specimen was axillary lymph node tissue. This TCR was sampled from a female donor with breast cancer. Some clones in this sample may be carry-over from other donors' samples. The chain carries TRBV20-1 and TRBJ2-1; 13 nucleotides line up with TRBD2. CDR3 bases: TGCAGTGCTTGGCCGGGACTAGCGGGGCCGTTCTTC. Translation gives CSAWPGLAGPFF.